These 27 T cell receptor beta chains share one sample of origin, sequenced in a study of T-cell memory formation after mild COVID-19. TCRdb analysed the 5' RACE reads with MiXCR anew, one entry per CDR3 protein. The repertoire holds about 340,000 distinct CDR3 sequences, with 13% as singletons. The sample was PBMCs or a T cell subset sorted from them (not recorded which). The receptors here all came from a man younger than 30 who had mild COVID-19 (a few samples of this study predate the infection). Cell type and time point are not known.

CDR3 nucleotides: TGTGCCAGCAGTCAATTCGGACTGCGAGAGACCCAGTACTTC. Its translation: CASSQFGLRETQYF. This chain joins TRBV12-3 or TRBV12-4 and TRBJ2-5; a weak D match, TRBD2 (5 bases). The CDR3 contains 14 residues. V lost 5 bases, J lost 4 bases, and 14 bases lay in between.

This clonotype came up a few times. V usage is TRBV5-1 and J usage is TRBJ2-6; possibly TRBD2 for D (6 bases). This CDR3 has 18 residues. Germline-derived CDR1 and CDR2 are SGHRS and YFSETQ. V was clipped by 3 bases and J by 4 bases, with 20 bases between them. The CDR3 sequence is CASSSELPGLGGANVLTF. CDR3 sequence (DNA): TGCGCCAGCAGCTCCGAACTCCCGGGACTCGGGGGGGCCAACGTCCTGACTTTC.

This chain connects TRBV7-9 to TRBJ2-7; D remains unclear. The CDR3 runs 15 residues. Per germline, CDR1 SEHNR and CDR2 FQNEAQ (reference sequence). The V gene lost 10 bases and the J gene lost 7 bases, with 26 bases spanning the gap. For the CDR3, the DNA is TGTGCCACCTACCTTCCGATGTTCGAGTCTGGGGAGCAGTACTTC. Amino acid sequence: CATYLPMFESGEQYF.

This clonotype was counted a few times. CDR3 amino acids: CASSVRQTLNTGELFF. CDR3 in DNA: TGTGCCAGCAGCGTAAGACAGACCCTGAACACCGGGGAGCTGTTTTTT. The chain carries TRBV7-2 and TRBJ2-2; TRBD1 is a possible D gene (5 bases). The V end lost 5 bases, the J end lost 1 base, and 14 bases lay between the germline ends. Germline V gene sequence: CDR1 SGHTA, CDR2 FQGNSA. The CDR3 is made up of 16 amino acids.

This clonotype has more than one count but fewer than ten. The V and J genes are TRBV5-8 and TRBJ2-7; 7 positions match TRBD1. Trimming removed 7 bases from V and 3 bases from J; junction bases left unmatched: 16. This CDR3 has 16 amino acids. Per the germline V gene, CDR1 is SGHTS and CDR2 is YDEGEE. Here the CDR3 DNA reads TGTGCCAGCTTTGGGCCTAGGGACAGCTCGGTCTACGAGCAGTACTTC. The encoded protein is CASFGPRDSSVYEQYF.

In its sample, this clonotype was seen a few times. V usage is TRBV4-1 and J usage is TRBJ1-1, with D possibly matching TRBD1 (5 bases). In germline, CDR1 is MGHRA, CDR2 YSYEKL. This CDR3 spans 14 amino acids. V was cut by 0 bases and J by 6 bases, with 11 bases left in between. CDR3 in amino acids: CASSQDKWGPEAFF. The CDR3 nucleotides are TGCGCCAGCAGCCAAGATAAGTGGGGCCCTGAAGCTTTCTTT.

This clonotype was counted a few times. The chain recombines TRBV7-2 with TRBJ2-1; D is unresolved. The CDR3 loop spans 14 amino acids. Between the trimmed V and J ends, which lost 8 bases and 10 bases, there was a span of 21 bases. Germline-derived CDR1 and CDR2 are SGHTA and FQGNSA. The DNA of the CDR3 is TGTGCCAGCTCGGGCGGCCTTGTTTATGGAGAGCAGTTCTTC. Translated: CASSGGLVYGEQFF.

This chain joins TRBV20-1 and TRBJ2-3, with 11 bases identical to TRBD2. The CDR3 is 16 amino acids. CDR1 DFQATT and CDR2 SNEGSKA come from the germline V gene (reference sequence). J gave up 6 bases and V 5 bases, and 13 bases lay outside the gene matches. CDR3 nucleotides: TGCAGTGCTCCCCGACTAGCGGGACAGTCCAGGGATACGCAGTATTTT. Protein sequence: CSAPRLAGQSRDTQYF.

The chain joins TRBV3-1 to TRBJ2-7; no clear D gene. Germline V lookup: CDR1 LGHDT, CDR2 YNNKEL (reference sequence). Between the trimmed V and J ends, which lost 4 bases and 7 bases, there was a span of 14 bases. The CDR3 loop spans 13 amino acids. The CDR3: CASSLTQAGEQYV. As DNA, the CDR3 is TGTGCCAGCAGCCTAACCCAGGCTGGAGAGCAGTACGTC.

This sequence joins TRBV27 and TRBJ2-3; D not resolved. This CDR3 is 12 amino acids long. The germline CDR1 and CDR2 sequences are MNHEY and SMNVEV (reference sequence). The V end lost 3 bases, the J end lost 7 bases, and 8 bases lay between the germline ends. In DNA form, the CDR3 reads TGTGCCAGCAGTTTGGGCGGTCATACGCAGTATTTT. The encoded protein is CASSLGGHTQYF.

A few counts support this clonotype. The chain employs TRBV6-2 or TRBV6-3 and TRBJ1-6; D unresolved. The V end lost 7 bases, the J end lost 12 bases, and 16 bases lay between the germline ends. The CDR3 runs 13 residues. Germline values: CDR1 MNHEY, CDR2 SVGEGT. This CDR3 is CASTDPPAGPLHF. The CDR3 coding sequence is TGTGCCAGCACTGACCCCCCGGCGGGACCCCTCCACTTT.

This clonotype came up a few times. The chain is built from TRBV7-3 and TRBJ1-1, with D unclear. Trimming took off 3 bases at V and 2 bases at J, with 13 bases between the two ends. CDR1 and CDR2 from the germline V gene are SGHTA and FQGTGA. The CDR3 extends over 15 amino acids. Here the CDR3 reads CASSLGPAHNTEAFF. CDR3 bases: TGTGCCAGCAGCTTGGGCCCCGCTCACAACACTGAAGCTTTCTTT.

The gene calls are TRBV20-1 and TRBJ2-7; D remains ambiguous. Germline-derived CDR1 and CDR2 are DFQATT and SNEGSKA (reference sequence). There are 11 residues in the CDR3. V lost 1 base to trimming and J lost 6 bases, with 7 bases between them. The CDR3 DNA is TGCAGTGCTAGAGTTGGGTCCGAGCAGTACGTC. Translating gives CSARVGSEQYV.

This clonotype has a handful of counts. J is TRBJ2-3 and V is TRBV7-2, with TRBD2 identical over 8 bases. The germline CDR1 and CDR2 sequences are SGHTA and FQGNSA. This CDR3 spans 16 amino acids. V gave up 4 bases and J gave up 2 bases; unmatched junction bases: 8. For the CDR3, the DNA is TGTGCCAGCAGCTCCCCTCTGCGGGGGGCCACAGATACGCAGTATTTT. It translates to CASSSPLRGATDTQYF.

A few counts support this clonotype. The CDR3 nucleotides are TGTGCCAGCAGCTTACAGGGATACTCCTACGAGCAGTACGTC. This sequence encodes CASSLQGYSYEQYV. The chain employs TRBV11-1 and TRBJ2-7, with D perhaps TRBD1 (5 bases). V was shortened by 2 bases and J by 0 bases, with 8 bases between the two germline ends. CDR1 and CDR2 from the germline V gene are SGHAT and FQDESV (reference sequence). The CDR3 sequence is 14 residues long.

This clonotype was counted a few times. The chain is built from TRBV7-6 and TRBJ2-1, with TRBD2 matching over 9 bases. J lost 6 bases, V lost 7 bases, and 10 bases had no gene match. CDR3 length: 15 amino acids. CDR1 is SGHVS, CDR2 FNYEAQ, per germline. The CDR3 nucleotides read TGTGCCAGCAACGATCGGCTAGCGGGGTTCAATGAGCAGTTCTTC. It yields the protein CASNDRLAGFNEQFF. Supplemented by reference TRBV7-6 and TRBJ2-1, the full variable domain reads GAGVSQSPRYKVTKRGQDVALRCDPISGHVSLYWYRQALGQGPEFLTYFNYEAQQDKSGLPNDRFSAERPEGSISTLTIQRTEQRDSAMYRCASNDRLAGFNEQFFGPGTRLTVL.

As regards this clonotype: The junction does not match germline at one end; this may be a read error. This sequence joins TRBV3-1 and TRBJ2-5, with a tentative D call TRBD2 (6 bases). This CDR3 comprises 14 residues. Germline CDR1 LGHDT, CDR2 YNNKEL (reference sequence). CDR3 amino acids: CVSSQGAGAETQYF. As DNA, the CDR3 is TGTGTCAGCAGCCAGGGAGCGGGCGCCGAGACCCAGTACTTC.

CDR3 amino acids: CASTHSGGPTGELFF. DNA of the CDR3: TGCGCCAGCACCCATAGCGGGGGCCCAACCGGGGAGCTGTTTTTT. The J gene is TRBJ2-2, the V gene TRBV4-1, with 9 bases identical to TRBD2. The CDR3 has 15 amino acids. Trimming at V came to 7 bases and at J to 5 bases, leaving 8 bases not matched to a gene. CDR1 and CDR2 (germline): MGHRA, YSYEKL.

J is TRBJ2-1 and V is TRBV11-3; TRBD1 might be the D (6 bases). Germline CDR1 reads SGHNT; CDR2 reads YENEEA. V lost 5 bases and J 7 bases, leaving 18 bases between the germline ends. This CDR3 spans 15 amino acids. The CDR3 sequence: CASSGRQGMSNEQFF. In nucleotides, the CDR3 is TGTGCCAGCAGCGGTAGGCAGGGGATGTCAAATGAGCAGTTCTTC. Complete variable domain (other parts from reference TRBV11-3 and TRBJ2-1): EAGVVQSPRYKIIEKKQPVAFWCNPISGHNTLYWYLQNLGQGPELLIRYENEEAVDDSQLPKDRFSAERLKGVDSTLKIQPAELGDSAVYLCASSGRQGMSNEQFFGPGTRLTVL.

In its sample, this clonotype was seen a few times. The chain recombines TRBV15 with TRBJ2-1, with TRBD1 as a possible D gene (6 bases). This CDR3 is 14 amino acids long. Germline CDR1 is LNHNV and CDR2 is YYDKDF (reference sequence). Trimming stripped 0 bases from V and 5 bases from J, with 8 bases between. CDR3 loop: CATSREGGHNEQFF. The CDR3, as DNA: TGTGCCACCAGCAGAGAAGGGGGACACAATGAGCAGTTCTTC.

The chain carries TRBV27 and TRBJ2-3; 9 bases are shared with TRBD1. J gave up 2 bases and V 7 bases, and 13 bases lay outside the gene matches. CDR1 and CDR2 (germline): MNHEY, SMNVEV (reference sequence). The CDR3 has 17 residues. CDR3 DNA: TGTGCCAGCATCCCCGGCGCTTGGGACAGGGCCACAGATACGCAGTATTTT. It encodes CASIPGAWDRATDTQYF.

In this sample, this clonotype turned up a few times. The rearrangement links TRBV7-9 to TRBJ1-6; D unresolved. Germline CDR1 reads SEHNR; CDR2 reads FQNEAQ (reference sequence). V lost 4 bases, J lost 10 bases, and 14 bases lay in between. The CDR3 extends over 14 amino acids. The CDR3: CASSSQIRGSPLHF. CDR3 DNA sequence: TGTGCCAGCAGCTCACAGATACGAGGCTCACCCCTCCACTTT.

This clonotype was detected ten times or more. CDR3 nucleotides: TGTGCCAGCAGCTTAACGGGACAGGGGTCCCCCTACGAGCAGTACTTC. Protein sequence: CASSLTGQGSPYEQYF. The chain recombines TRBV7-8 with TRBJ2-7; TRBD1 matches at 10 bases. CDR3 length: 16 residues. V shed 2 bases, J shed 2 bases, and the junction held 6 bases outside the gene matches. Germline V lookup: CDR1 SGHVS, CDR2 FQNEAQ.

This clonotype is labeled as medium-sized. The chain has TRBV6-2 or TRBV6-3 and TRBJ2-1; 13 positions match TRBD2. CDR3 length: 18 residues. Per the germline V gene, CDR1 is MNHEY and CDR2 is SVGEGT. With 6 bases clipped from V and 3 bases from J, the junction kept 11 bases outside the gene matches. Written as DNA, the CDR3 is TGTGCCAGCAGGGGTGGACTAGCGGGGGTACCCCTCTACAATGAGCAGTTCTTC. Its translation is CASRGGLAGVPLYNEQFF.

This clonotype has only a few counts. The V call is TRBV20-1, the J call TRBJ2-7; D is unclear. Germline CDR1 is DFQATT and CDR2 is SNEGSKA (reference sequence). V was trimmed by 0 bases and J by 0 bases, leaving 6 bases between them. The CDR3 runs 13 residues. Here the CDR3 DNA reads TGCAGTGCTAGAGAAGGACCCTCCTACGAGCAGTACTTC. It is translated as CSAREGPSYEQYF.

Regarding this clonotype: Sequence at one end of the junction differs from germline and may be a read error. The CDR3 is CSSGPGPYNEQFF. The CDR3 nucleotides read TGTTCCAGCGGTCCTGGGCCCTACAATGAGCAGTTCTTC. The genes are TRBV7-2 and TRBJ2-1; possible D gene TRBD2, 5 bases. The CDR3 runs to 13 residues. CDR1 is SGHTA and CDR2 is FQGNSA in the germline V gene. The full variable domain, in which reference TRBV7-2 and TRBJ2-1 provide the parts outside the CDR3, is GAGVSQSPSNKVTEKGKDVELRCDPISGHTALYWYRQSLGQGLEFLIYFQGNSAPDKSGLPSDRFSAERTGGSVSTLTIQRTQQEDSAVYLCSSGPGPYNEQFFGPGTRLTVL.

This clonotype was detected only a few times. The rearrangement uses TRBV13 and TRBJ2-4; possibly TRBD1 or TRBD2 for D (5 bases each). Trimming took 1 base from V and 7 from J, leaving 11 bases between them. From germline, CDR1 is PRHDT and CDR2 FYEKMQ (reference sequence). The CDR3 totals 14 residues. DNA for the CDR3: TGTGCCAGCAGCTTAGCGGGGCGGTCCAACATTCAGTACTTC. Protein: CASSLAGRSNIQYF.